The TCR beta chain described here comes from a study of post-analysis software for immune sequencing data. Whole-study context: Relapsing-remitting, secondary progressive and progressive-relapsing forms made up the multiple sclerosis disease courses.

This clonotype has a count of ten or more. Its specificity is not known. Unique-molecular-identifier-tagged TCR beta cDNA libraries were used. cDNA molecules numbering about 480,000 came from roughly 1.1 to 9.2 million T cells. In TCRdb, the PCR reads were re-called with MiXCR into one record per CDR3 protein. Among about 620,000 distinct CDR3 sequences listed, roughly 45% were seen once. Notes on the study in general: Multiple sclerosis was associated with a significant reduction in normalized Chao1 diversity relative to controls. Higher frequency in patients than in controls was seen for about five TRBV segments, with TRBV5-6, TRBV5-1 and TRBV20-1 among them. Batch-mates among the samples co-clustered strongly by F measure.

This CDR3 has 12 residues. Germline-derived CDR1 and CDR2 are SQVTM and ANQGSEA. V was cut by 7 bases and J by 3 bases, with 10 bases left in between. Sequenced input: blood. The chain employs TRBV29-1 and TRBJ2-1; D remains ambiguous. The sequence was obtained from a girl under 18 with multiple sclerosis. CDR3 loop: CSGVGVYNEQFF. The CDR3 DNA reads as TGCAGCGGGGTTGGAGTCTACAATGAGCAGTTCTTC.